The 11 T cell receptor beta chains below come from one sample, sequenced in a study of cytotoxic CD8 clonotypes in ibrutinib-treated CLL. Repertoires were generated with immunoSEQ multiplex PCR, while TCRdb's copy carries only in-frame clones and drops some. This table has more than 110,000 clones, about 91% appearing once. The specimen was PBMCs, collected after 12 months of ibrutinib treatment. The receptors shown here come from a human donor with chronic lymphocytic leukemia.

V and J are TRBV27 and TRBJ2-6; a weak D match, TRBD2 (6 bases). CDR1 MNHEY and CDR2 SMNVEV come from the germline V gene (reference sequence). This CDR3 has 16 residues. The V gene lost 6 bases and the J gene lost 2 bases, with 14 bases spanning the gap. The CDR3 DNA is TGTGCCAGCAGACCAGCGGGCGGCACTGGGGCCAACGTCCTGACTTTC. It yields the protein CASRPAGGTGANVLTF.

The rearrangement uses TRBV5-4 and TRBJ2-7; 7 positions agree with TRBD2. Germline CDR1 and CDR2: SGHNT and YYREEE (reference sequence). The junction had 11 bases not matched to a gene; V was cut back by 6 bases and J by 2 bases. The CDR3 length is 15 residues. The CDR3 protein is CASKLWGGNPYEQYF. The CDR3 DNA follows: TGTGCCAGCAAGTTGTGGGGGGGAAACCCCTACGAGCAGTACTTC.

The V call is TRBV28, the J call TRBJ2-5; perhaps TRBD1 as D (6 bases). Trimming left V 7 bases short and J 3 bases short, with 12 bases between. The germline gives CDR1 MDHEN, CDR2 SYDVKM. The CDR3 runs 13 residues. The CDR3, as DNA: TGTGCCAGCAACCAGGGGTTGAAAGAGACCCAGTACTTC. It is translated as CASNQGLKETQYF.

The rearrangement uses TRBV7-9 and TRBJ2-1, with 7 nucleotides matching TRBD2. V dropped 1 base and J dropped 12; count of bases not matched to a gene: 6. CDR3 size: 13 residues. The V gene's germline CDR1 is SEHNR and CDR2 FQNEAQ (reference sequence). Written as DNA, the CDR3 is TGTGCCAGCAGCTTAGTCGGAGGGAGGGCGCAGTTCTTC. Amino acid sequence: CASSLVGGRAQFF.

The chain employs TRBV4-1 and TRBJ1-2, with unresolved D. Per the germline V gene, CDR1 is MGHRA and CDR2 is YSYEKL. The CDR3 loop spans 12 amino acids. V was cut by 2 bases and J by 3 bases, with 4 bases left in between. CDR3 protein: CASSQLDYGYTF. DNA of the CDR3: TGCGCCAGCAGCCAATTAGACTATGGCTACACCTTC.

This sequence joins TRBV29-1 and TRBJ2-2; 11 nucleotides align to TRBD2. J lost 2 bases, V lost 5 bases, and 4 bases had no gene match. CDR1 and CDR2 from the germline V gene are SQVTM and ANQGSEA. The CDR3 covers 15 residues. The CDR3 DNA reads TGCAGCGTTCAAGGACTAGCGGGTAACACCGGGGAGCTGTTTTTT. Translated: CSVQGLAGNTGELFF.

V is TRBV6-6 and J is TRBJ1-2, with no clear D. The CDR3 has 14 amino acids. Germline assignment: CDR1 MNHNY and CDR2 SVGAGI (reference sequence). Trimming took 0 bases from V and 10 from J, leaving 15 bases between them. CDR3 amino acids: CASSYSIDLGFYTF. CDR3 coding DNA: TGTGCCAGCAGTTACTCGATCGACCTCGGCTTCTACACCTTC.

The J gene is TRBJ2-7, the V gene TRBV18, with a weak D call TRBD2 (6 bases). Germline values: CDR1 KGHSH, CDR2 LQKENI. This CDR3 comprises 13 residues. V was cut by 3 bases and J by 4 bases, with 10 bases left in between. In DNA form, the CDR3 reads TGTGCCAGCTCACCCGGAGGGAAATACGAGCAGTACTTC. It translates to CASSPGGKYEQYF.

J is TRBJ2-1 and V is TRBV7-9, with 10 positions matching TRBD1. Germline CDR1 SEHNR, CDR2 FQNEAQ (reference sequence). V lost 5 bases, J lost 6 bases, and 4 bases stayed unmatched. CDR3 length equals 14 residues. The CDR3 region has the DNA TGTGCCAGCAGCACCGGGACAGGGGTCAATGAGCAGTTCTTC. Amino acid sequence: CASSTGTGVNEQFF. Variable domain in full (rest from reference TRBV7-9 and TRBJ2-1): DTGVSQNPRHKITKRGQNVTFRCDPISEHNRLYWYRQTLGQGPEFLTYFQNEAQLEKSRLLSDRFSAERPKGSFSTLEIQRTEQGDSAMYLCASSTGTGVNEQFFGPGTRLTVL.

The chain employs TRBV9 and TRBJ1-2; D gene unclear. CDR3 length: 16 residues. Germline lookup yields CDR1 SGDLS and CDR2 YYNGEE. The V end was cut by 3 bases, the J end by 0 bases, with 15 bases between. CDR3 sequence: CASSGAQEFPNYGYTF. Here the CDR3 DNA reads TGTGCCAGCAGCGGGGCTCAGGAATTCCCTAACTATGGCTACACCTTC.

The chain joins TRBV7-2 to TRBJ2-7, with TRBD2 as a possible D gene (6 bases). The CDR3 loop spans 16 amino acids. Trimming removed 1 base from V and 0 bases from J, with 13 bases in between. Germline V gene data show CDR1 as SGHTA and CDR2 as FQGNSA. The CDR3 nucleotides are TGTGCCAGCAGCTTAGGACTCCTGGGGGGCTCCTACGAGCAGTACTTC. Encoded protein: CASSLGLLGGSYEQYF.